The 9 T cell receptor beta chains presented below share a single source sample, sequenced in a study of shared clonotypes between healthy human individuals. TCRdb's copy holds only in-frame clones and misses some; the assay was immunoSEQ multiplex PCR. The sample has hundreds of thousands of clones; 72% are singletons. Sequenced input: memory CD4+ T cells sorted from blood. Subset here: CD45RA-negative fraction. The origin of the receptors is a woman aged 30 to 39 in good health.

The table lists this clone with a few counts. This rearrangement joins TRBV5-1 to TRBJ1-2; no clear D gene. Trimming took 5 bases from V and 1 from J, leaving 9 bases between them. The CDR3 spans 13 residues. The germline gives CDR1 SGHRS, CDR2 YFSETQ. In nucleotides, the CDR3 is TGCGCCAGCAGAGCAAGACTTAACTATGGCTACACCTTC. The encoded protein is CASRARLNYGYTF.

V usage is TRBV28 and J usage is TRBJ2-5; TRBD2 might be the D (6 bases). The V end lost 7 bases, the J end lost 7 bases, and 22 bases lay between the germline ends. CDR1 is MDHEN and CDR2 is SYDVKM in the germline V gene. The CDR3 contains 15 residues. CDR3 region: CASKKFRELGGTQYF. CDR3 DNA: TGTGCCAGCAAAAAATTCCGGGAATTGGGAGGGACCCAGTACTTC.

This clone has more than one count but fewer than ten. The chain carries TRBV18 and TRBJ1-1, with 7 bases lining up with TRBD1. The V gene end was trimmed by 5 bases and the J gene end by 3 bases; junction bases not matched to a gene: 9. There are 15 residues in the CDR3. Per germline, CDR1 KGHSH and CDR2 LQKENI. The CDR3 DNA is TGTGCCAGCTCATGGTCAGGGGGGGCGGACACTGAAGCTTTCTTT. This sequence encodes CASSWSGGADTEAFF.

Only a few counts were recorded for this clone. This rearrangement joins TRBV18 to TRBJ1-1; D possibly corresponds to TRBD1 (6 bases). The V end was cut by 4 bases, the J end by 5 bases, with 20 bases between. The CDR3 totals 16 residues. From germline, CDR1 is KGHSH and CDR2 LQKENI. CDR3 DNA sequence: TGTGCCAGCTCACGCGGCGACAGGATCCGTGGAACTGAAGCTTTCTTT. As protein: CASSRGDRIRGTEAFF.

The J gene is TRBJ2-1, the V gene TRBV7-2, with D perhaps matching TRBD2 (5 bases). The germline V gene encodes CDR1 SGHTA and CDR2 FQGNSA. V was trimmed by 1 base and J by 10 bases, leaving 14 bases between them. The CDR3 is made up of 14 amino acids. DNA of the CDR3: TGTGCCAGCAGCTTAGGACTAATCCCTAGCGAGCAGTTCTTC. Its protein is CASSLGLIPSEQFF.

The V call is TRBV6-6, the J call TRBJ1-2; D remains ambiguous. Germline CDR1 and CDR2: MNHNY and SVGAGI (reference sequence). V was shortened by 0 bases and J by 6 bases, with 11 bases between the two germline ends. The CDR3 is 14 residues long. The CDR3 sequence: CASSYSVGGDGYTF. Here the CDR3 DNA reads TGTGCCAGCAGTTACTCGGTGGGCGGAGATGGCTACACCTTC.

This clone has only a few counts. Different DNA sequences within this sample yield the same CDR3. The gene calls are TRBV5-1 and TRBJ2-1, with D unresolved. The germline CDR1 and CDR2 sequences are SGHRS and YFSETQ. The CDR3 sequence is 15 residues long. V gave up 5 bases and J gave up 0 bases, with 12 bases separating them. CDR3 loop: CASSSDSSSYNEQFF. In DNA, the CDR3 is TGCGCCAGCAGTTCCGACTCATCCTCCTACAATGAGCAGTTCTTC.

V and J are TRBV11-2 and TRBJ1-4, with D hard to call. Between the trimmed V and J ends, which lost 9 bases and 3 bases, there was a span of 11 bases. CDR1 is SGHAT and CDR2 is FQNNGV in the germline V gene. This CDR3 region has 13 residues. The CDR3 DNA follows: TGTGCCAGTCGCAGAGTCGCTAATGAAAAACTGTTTTTT. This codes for CASRRVANEKLFF.

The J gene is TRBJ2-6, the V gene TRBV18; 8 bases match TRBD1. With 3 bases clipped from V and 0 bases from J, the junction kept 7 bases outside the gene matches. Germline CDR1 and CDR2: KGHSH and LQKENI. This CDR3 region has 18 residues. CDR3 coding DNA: TGTGCCAGCTCACCCTCAGGACAGGGATTCTCTGGGGCCAACGTCCTGACTTTC. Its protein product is CASSPSGQGFSGANVLTF.